What follows are 32 T cell receptor beta chains derived from one specimen sequenced in a study of PD-1 blockade in mismatch repair-deficient tumors. Data came from immunoSEQ multiplex PCR; TCRdb stores just in-frame clones and leaves some out. The sample has roughly 130,000 clones, roughly 86% seen once. Sequenced material: peripheral blood, taken approximately 71 weeks after starting pembrolizumab. These receptor sequences come from an adult with mismatch repair-deficient cancer.

The V and J genes are TRBV13 and TRBJ2-7; possible D gene TRBD2, 5 bases. Germline V gene lookup returns CDR1 PRHDT and CDR2 FYEKMQ (reference sequence). The CDR3 spans 16 residues. Deletions cut 1 base from V and 7 bases from J, with 20 bases between. CDR3 in amino acids: CASSLERTRRGWEQYF. The CDR3 region has the DNA TGTGCCAGCAGCTTAGAAAGAACCCGTCGAGGGTGGGAGCAGTACTTC. Variable domain in full (rest from reference TRBV13 and TRBJ2-7): AAGVIQSPRHLIKEKRETATLKCYPIPRHDTVYWYQQGPGQDPQFLISFYEKMQSDKGSIPDRFSAQQFSDYHSELNMSSLELGDSALYFCASSLERTRRGWEQYFGPGTRLTVT.

This chain joins TRBV6-5 and TRBJ1-2; TRBD1 aligns across 7 bases. In germline, CDR1 is MNHEY, CDR2 SVGAGI. The ends lost 1 base at V and 5 bases at J; junction bases unmatched: 7. The CDR3 is made up of 15 amino acids. The CDR3 coding sequence is TGTGCCAGCAGTTACTTGAGGGACAGCTTATATGGCTACACCTTC. Its translation: CASSYLRDSLYGYTF.

The rearrangement uses TRBV11-2 and TRBJ1-1; no reliable D call. Between the trimmed V and J ends, which lost 1 base and 6 bases, there was a span of 3 bases. Looked up from germline, CDR1 is SGHAT and CDR2 is FQNNGV. This CDR3 region has 11 residues. DNA for the CDR3: TGTGCCAGCAGCTTAGCCGCTGAAGCTTTCTTT. Its protein is CASSLAAEAFF.

The chain's CDR3 is CASSFRRGTSAYEQYF. The CDR3 DNA follows: TGTGCCAGCAGTTTCCGGCGGGGGACTAGCGCATACGAGCAGTACTTC. The chain links TRBV28 to TRBJ2-7; 10 nucleotides agree with TRBD2. Germline V gives CDR1 MDHEN, CDR2 SYDVKM. CDR3 length: 16 residues. Trimming removed 3 bases from V and 4 bases from J; junction bases left unmatched: 9. Full variable domain (remainder filled in from reference TRBV28 and TRBJ2-7): DVKVTQSSRYLVKRTGEKVFLECVQDMDHENMFWYRQDPGLGLRLIYFSYDVKMKEKGDIPEGYSVSREKKERFSLILESASTNQTSMYLCASSFRRGTSAYEQYFGPGTRLTVT.

The rearrangement uses TRBV10-2 and TRBJ2-7; D is possibly TRBD1 (6 bases). Per germline, CDR1 WSHSY and CDR2 SAAADI. The V gene lost 8 bases and the J gene lost 6 bases, with 11 bases spanning the gap. The CDR3 length is 11 residues. CDR3: CASHTGTEQYF. The CDR3 bases are TGCGCCAGCCATACAGGGACCGAGCAGTACTTC.

The chain couples TRBV7-9 to TRBJ1-1; D unclear. Trimming cost V 6 bases and J 5 bases, with 7 bases left between them. CDR3 size: 11 residues. Germline loops: CDR1 SEHNR, CDR2 FQNEAQ (reference sequence). The CDR3 reads CASSANTEAFF. The CDR3 DNA is TGTGCCAGCAGTGCAAATACTGAAGCTTTCTTT.

The rearrangement uses TRBV5-1 and TRBJ2-3, with D unclear. Germline V CDR1 and CDR2: SGHRS, YFSETQ. The CDR3 runs to 17 residues. V lost 0 bases and J 0 bases, leaving 14 bases between the germline ends. The CDR3 DNA reads as TGCGCCAGCAGCTTGGCCGAATGGCCTTCTAGCACAGATACGCAGTATTTT. Translating it yields CASSLAEWPSSTDTQYF.

The CDR3 protein is CASSSLSGRAYGESDTQYF. The CDR3 DNA reads as TGTGCCAGCAGCTCCCTTAGCGGGAGGGCCTACGGGGAATCAGATACGCAGTATTTT. The V call is TRBV13, the J call TRBJ2-3; TRBD2 aligns across 11 bases. Germline assignment: CDR1 PRHDT and CDR2 FYEKMQ (reference sequence). V was pared by 4 bases and J by 4 bases, with 16 bases of the junction left unmatched. CDR3 length: 19 residues. The full variable domain, completed using reference TRBV13 and TRBJ2-3, is AAGVIQSPRHLIKEKRETATLKCYPIPRHDTVYWYQQGPGQDPQFLISFYEKMQSDKGSIPDRFSAQQFSDYHSELNMSSLELGDSALYFCASSSLSGRAYGESDTQYFGPGTRLTVL.

The chain uses TRBV5-1 and TRBJ2-2; D is tentatively TRBD1 or TRBD2 (6 bases each). Trimming removed 1 base from V and 5 bases from J, with 12 bases in between. Germline CDR1 SGHRS, CDR2 YFSETQ. CDR3 size: 15 residues. Here the CDR3 reads CASSLSGALTGELFF. The CDR3 nucleotides read TGCGCCAGCAGCTTGTCGGGGGCGCTTACCGGGGAGCTGTTTTTT.

The rearrangement uses TRBV27 and TRBJ2-7, with TRBD1 identical over 8 bases. Germline CDR1 is MNHEY and CDR2 is SMNVEV (reference sequence). The CDR3 has 15 residues. The V gene end was trimmed by 6 bases and the J gene end by 4 bases; junction bases not matched to a gene: 11. Written as DNA, the CDR3 is TGTGCCAGCAGCCTTCGGACAGGGACCCTTTACGAGCAGTACTTC. Protein: CASSLRTGTLYEQYF.

In its sample, this clone was seen once. The chain employs TRBV5-1 and TRBJ2-1, with TRBD2 matching over 8 bases. CDR1 and CDR2 (germline): SGHRS, YFSETQ. The CDR3 consists of 15 residues. The trim removed 0 bases at V and 6 bases at J, leaving 5 bases unmatched. The CDR3: CASSLEGLGRNEQFF. The CDR3 coding sequence is TGCGCCAGCAGCTTGGAGGGACTAGGACGCAATGAGCAGTTCTTC.

The rearrangement uses TRBV27 and TRBJ2-6; D ambiguous. CDR1 and CDR2 from the germline V gene are MNHEY and SMNVEV (reference sequence). Trimming took off 1 base at V and 0 bases at J, with 7 bases between the two ends. The CDR3 runs to 16 residues. The CDR3 DNA follows: TGTGCCAGCAGTTTATTAGCCCCCTCTGGGGCCAACGTCCTGACTTTC. Amino acids: CASSLLAPSGANVLTF. The entire variable domain, with the rest obtained from reference TRBV27 and TRBJ2-6, is as follows: EAQVTQNPRYLITVTGKKLTVTCSQNMNHEYMSWYRQDPGLGLRQIYYSMNVEVTDKGDVPEGYKVSRKEKRNFPLILESPSPNQTSLYFCASSLLAPSGANVLTFGAGSRLTVL.

In this sample, this clone turned up once. One end of the junction is discordant with germline, which a read error may explain. V is TRBV5-6 and J is TRBJ2-1; 8 positions match TRBD2. The CDR3 is made up of 13 amino acids. CDR1 SGHDT and CDR2 YYEEEE come from the germline V gene. The chain's CDR3 is CASSLRAGDPPVF. CDR3 nucleotides: TGTGCCAGCAGCCTGAGAGCGGGGGACCCGCCGGTCTTC.

The chain links TRBV5-6 to TRBJ2-2; D is possibly TRBD1 or TRBD2 (6 bases each). Trimming cost V 1 base and J 4 bases, with 17 bases left between them. This CDR3 contains 17 residues. Germline V gene lookup returns CDR1 SGHDT and CDR2 YYEEEE. For the CDR3, the DNA is TGTGCCAGCAGCTTGACCGCATTTGGGGGGCTCACCGGGGAGCTGTTTTTT. Translated, it gives CASSLTAFGGLTGELFF.

This clone was counted once. The rearrangement joins TRBV10-3 to TRBJ2-1, with D possibly being TRBD1 or TRBD2 (6 bases each). The CDR3 is made up of 18 amino acids. Between the trimmed V and J ends, which lost 0 bases and 0 bases, there was a span of 15 bases. CDR1 and CDR2 from the germline V gene are ENHRY and SYGVKD. The CDR3 nucleotides read TGTGCCATCAGTGAGTCCGAGGGGGGCCTACTCTCCTACAATGAGCAGTTCTTC. Residues: CAISESEGGLLSYNEQFF.

This chain uses TRBV7-9 with TRBJ2-7; the D gene is possibly TRBD2 (6 bases). Per germline, CDR1 SEHNR and CDR2 FQNEAQ (reference sequence). V was shortened by 1 base and J by 7 bases, with 11 bases between the two germline ends. The CDR3 consists of 13 residues. CDR3 region: CASSLVQGREQYF. CDR3 coding DNA: TGTGCCAGCAGCTTAGTACAAGGGAGGGAGCAGTACTTC.

This chain uses TRBV19 with TRBJ2-1, with D perhaps TRBD2 (6 bases). Germline V gene lookup returns CDR1 LNHDA and CDR2 SQIVND (reference sequence). The CDR3 contains 14 residues. The V end lost 8 bases, the J end lost 8 bases, and 19 bases lay between the germline ends. For the CDR3, the DNA is TGTGCCAGTTCCTCCTATGCGGGACGCGATGAGCAGTTCTTC. Translated: CASSSYAGRDEQFF.

This chain uses TRBV27 with TRBJ2-1, with 7 bases lining up with TRBD1. Germline values: CDR1 MNHEY, CDR2 SMNVEV (reference sequence). Trimming at V came to 5 bases and at J to 8 bases, leaving 12 bases not matched to a gene. The CDR3 consists of 15 residues. CDR3: CASSALTGELDEQFF. Written as DNA, the CDR3 is TGTGCCAGCAGTGCTTTAACAGGGGAGTTGGATGAGCAGTTCTTC.

The chain links TRBV30 to TRBJ2-7; D perhaps matches TRBD2 (5 bases). Trimming took off 3 bases at V and 2 bases at J, with 5 bases between the two ends. The CDR3 contains 11 residues. In germline, CDR1 is GTSNPN, CDR2 SVGIG (reference sequence). CDR3 sequence reads: CAWRLAYEQYF. The DNA for the CDR3 is TGTGCCTGGAGACTAGCCTACGAGCAGTACTTC.

The gene calls are TRBV6-5 and TRBJ2-1; a weak D match, TRBD2 (8 bases). V dropped 7 bases and J dropped 6 bases, with 19 bases sitting between them. Germline CDR1 and CDR2: MNHEY and SVGAGI. The CDR3 is 15 amino acids. CDR3 DNA sequence: TGTGCCAGCAATCGCCGGGAGGGGGCCCTCAATGAGCAGTTCTTC. It specifies CASNRREGALNEQFF.

This chain uses TRBV7-9 with TRBJ1-1; D gene ambiguous. Germline CDR1 reads SEHNR; CDR2 reads FQNEAQ (reference sequence). The CDR3 totals 12 residues. Trimming pared 4 bases from V and 3 bases from J, leaving 6 bases between. CDR3 nucleotides: TGTGCCAGCAGCTCTTCGGACACTGAAGCTTTCTTT. Translating gives CASSSSDTEAFF.

This rearrangement joins TRBV19 to TRBJ2-7; D perhaps matches TRBD1 (6 bases). Germline-derived CDR1 and CDR2 are LNHDA and SQIVND (reference sequence). The CDR3 runs 15 residues. The germline V and J ends were trimmed by 1 base and 2 bases, with 12 bases remaining between them. As DNA, the CDR3 is TGTGCCAGTAGTATAGGTCCAGGGGTTACCTACGAGCAGTACTTC. Translated, it gives CASSIGPGVTYEQYF.

This chain links TRBV11-2 with TRBJ2-3; no firm D call. V was pared by 3 bases and J by 6 bases, with 16 bases between. Germline V gene data show CDR1 as SGHAT and CDR2 as FQNNGV. The CDR3 covers 15 residues. As DNA, the CDR3 is TGTGCCAGCAGCTTGCCGGTTTTCCCCACTGATACGCAGTATTTT. It is translated as CASSLPVFPTDTQYF.

The chain links TRBV19 to TRBJ1-1, with D perhaps TRBD1 (6 bases). Looked up from germline, CDR1 is LNHDA and CDR2 is SQIVND (reference sequence). The V gene lost 3 bases and the J gene lost 4 bases, with 15 bases spanning the gap. The CDR3 has 15 residues. CDR3 nucleotides: TGTGCCAGTAGTATCCTCACGGGGACACCCACTGAAGCTTTCTTT. It encodes CASSILTGTPTEAFF.

The chain carries TRBV28 and TRBJ2-3, with D possibly matching TRBD2 (6 bases). Germline V gene lookup returns CDR1 MDHEN and CDR2 SYDVKM. This CDR3 is 13 amino acids long. Trimming pared 7 bases from V and 2 bases from J, leaving 10 bases between. The chain's CDR3 is CASNWGDTDTQYF. The CDR3 bases are TGTGCCAGCAACTGGGGGGACACAGATACGCAGTATTTT. The full variable domain, rest sourced from reference TRBV28 and TRBJ2-3, is DVKVTQSSRYLVKRTGEKVFLECVQDMDHENMFWYRQDPGLGLRLIYFSYDVKMKEKGDIPEGYSVSREKKERFSLILESASTNQTSMYLCASNWGDTDTQYFGPGTRLTVL.

This chain links TRBV5-7 with TRBJ2-5; 9 bases are a match to TRBD2. TRBV5-7 is marked as an open reading frame, function uncertain. The CDR3 is 15 residues long. With 5 bases clipped from V and 0 bases from J, the junction kept 5 bases outside the gene matches. The CDR3 sequence is CASSRLAEYQETQYF. The CDR3, as DNA: TGTGCCAGCAGTAGACTAGCGGAGTACCAAGAGACCCAGTACTTC.

This sequence joins TRBV28 and TRBJ2-1, with a possible D match to TRBD2 (5 bases). The CDR3 totals 13 residues. Trimming removed 3 bases from V and 10 bases from J, with 13 bases in between. Germline loops: CDR1 MDHEN, CDR2 SYDVKM. The CDR3 loop reads CASSLLAHIEQFF. CDR3 coding DNA: TGTGCCAGCAGTTTGCTAGCCCATATAGAGCAGTTCTTC.

This clone was detected only once. The gene calls are TRBV13 and TRBJ2-1; D possibly matches TRBD1 or TRBD2 (5 bases each). Germline-derived CDR1 and CDR2 are PRHDT and FYEKMQ (reference sequence). Trimming took off 6 bases at V and 6 bases at J, with 18 bases between the two ends. The CDR3 spans 15 residues. The CDR3 sequence: CASSDKWGSANEQFF. CDR3 coding DNA: TGTGCCAGCAGTGACAAGTGGGGGAGCGCCAATGAGCAGTTCTTC.

V is TRBV30 and J is TRBJ2-2; unclear D gene. Germline CDR1 reads GTSNPN; CDR2 reads SVGIG (reference sequence). V lost 4 bases and J lost 0, with 9 bases in between. The CDR3 length is 14 residues. The chain's CDR3 is CAWTHLPNTGELFF. CDR3 coding DNA: TGTGCCTGGACCCACCTCCCGAACACCGGGGAGCTGTTTTTT.

CDR3 nucleotide sequence: TGTGCCAGCAGCTTATTAGGTACAGCGAACACCGGGGAGCTGTTTTTT. This translates into CASSLLGTANTGELFF. The J gene is TRBJ2-2, the V gene TRBV7-2; D uncertain. This CDR3 has 16 residues. V was shortened by 2 bases and J by 0 bases, with 10 bases between the two germline ends. Germline assignment: CDR1 SGHTA and CDR2 FQGNSA.

This chain connects TRBV25-1 to TRBJ2-3; TRBD1 matches 10 bases. Germline V gene sequence: CDR1 MGHDK, CDR2 SYGVNS. This CDR3 has 18 amino acids. V lost 2 bases, J lost 3 bases, and 11 bases stayed unmatched. CDR3 sequence: CASSEPTSGTGVTDTQYF. In DNA, the CDR3 is TGTGCCAGCAGTGAACCGACCTCCGGGACAGGGGTTACAGATACGCAGTATTTT.

The chain is built from TRBV11-2 and TRBJ2-7, with D possibly being TRBD1 or TRBD2 (5 bases each). CDR1 and CDR2 from the germline V gene are SGHAT and FQNNGV. Trimming took off 1 base at V and 0 bases at J, with 10 bases between the two ends. CDR3 length: 15 amino acids. The CDR3 bases are TGTGCCAGCAGCTTAGTCGGGACCGGCTCCTACGAGCAGTACTTC. Protein product: CASSLVGTGSYEQYF.